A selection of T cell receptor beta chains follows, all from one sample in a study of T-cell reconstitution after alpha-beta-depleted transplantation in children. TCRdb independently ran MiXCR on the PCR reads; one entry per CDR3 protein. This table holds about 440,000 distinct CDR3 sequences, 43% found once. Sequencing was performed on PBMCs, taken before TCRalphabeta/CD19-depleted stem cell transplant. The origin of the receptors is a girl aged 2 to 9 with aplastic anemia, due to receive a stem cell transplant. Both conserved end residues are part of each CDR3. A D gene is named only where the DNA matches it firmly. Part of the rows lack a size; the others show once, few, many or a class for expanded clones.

CDR3: CASSWVGPPDTQYF; DNA: TGTGCCAGCAGCTGGGTCGGTCCCCCAGATACGCAGTATTTT; D: NA; V: TRBV7-2; J: TRBJ2-3; size: NA
CDR3: CASSLRAGGFIGELFF; DNA: TGTGCCAGCAGTTTACGGGCAGGGGGTTTCATCGGGGAGCTGTTTTTT; D: TRBD1; V: TRBV12-3/TRBV12-4; J: TRBJ2-2; size: NA
CDR3: CASSADRNSGNTIYF; DNA: TGTGCCAGCAGCGCGGACAGGAACTCTGGAAACACCATATATTTT; D: TRBD1; V: TRBV7-6; J: TRBJ1-3; size: NA
CDR3: CASSELRDSQETQYF; DNA: TGCGCCAGCAGTGAGTTGCGGGACAGTCAAGAGACCCAGTACTTC; D: NA; V: TRBV10-1; J: TRBJ2-5; size: few
CDR3: CASSQASGRETETQYF; DNA: TGCGCCAGCAGCCAAGCTAGCGGGAGGGAGACAGAGACCCAGTACTTC; D: TRBD2; V: TRBV4-1; J: TRBJ2-5; size: NA
CDR3: CSARDGRSYNEQFF; DNA: TGCAGTGCTAGAGACGGGCGCTCCTACAATGAGCAGTTCTTC; D: NA; V: TRBV20-1; J: TRBJ2-1; size: many
CDR3: CASSSQDYSTDTQYF; DNA: TGTGCCAGCAGTTCACAGGACTACAGCACAGATACGCAGTATTTT; D: NA; V: TRBV28; J: TRBJ2-3; size: few
CDR3: CASSFEGRGITQYF; DNA: TGTGCCAGCAGCTTTGAGGGGCGCGGGATTACGCAGTATTTT; D: NA; V: TRBV7-8; J: TRBJ2-3; size: NA
CDR3: CSVEYRRAEGDEQFF; DNA: TGCAGCGTTGAATATAGGCGAGCGGAAGGGGATGAGCAGTTCTTC; D: NA; V: TRBV29-1; J: TRBJ2-1; size: few
CDR3: CASSSARVSSYNEQFF; DNA: TGTGCCAGCAGTTCTGCCCGCGTGAGCTCCTACAATGAGCAGTTCTTC; D: NA; V: TRBV12-3/TRBV12-4; J: TRBJ2-1; size: NA
CDR3: CASSSVAGPGETQYF; DNA: TGTGCCAGCAGCTCTGTAGCGGGGCCAGGGGAGACCCAGTACTTC; D: TRBD2; V: TRBV7-2; J: TRBJ2-5; size: few
CDR3: CASSQEGRPYEQYF; DNA: TGTGCCAGCAGCCAAGAAGGGCGCCCCTACGAGCAGTACTTC; D: NA; V: TRBV3-1; J: TRBJ2-7; size: NA
CDR3: CASSKDRFEETQYF; DNA: TGCGCCAGCAGCAAGGACAGGTTTGAAGAGACCCAGTACTTC; D: TRBD1; V: TRBV5-1; J: TRBJ2-5; size: NA
CDR3: CAISDFTGLAGDSEQFF; DNA: TGTGCCATCAGTGACTTTACGGGACTAGCGGGAGATAGTGAGCAGTTCTTC; D: TRBD2; V: TRBV10-3; J: TRBJ2-1; size: many
CDR3: CSAGTSGSGYTDTQYF; DNA: TGCAGTGCGGGGACTAGCGGGAGTGGGTACACAGATACGCAGTATTTT; D: TRBD2; V: TRBV20-1; J: TRBJ2-3; size: few
CDR3: CATSRDGTGSRYEQYF; DNA: TGTGCCACCAGCAGAGATGGGACAGGGAGCCGTTACGAGCAGTACTTC; D: TRBD1; V: TRBV15; J: TRBJ2-7; size: few
CDR3: CASSQDLYGRTADTQYF; DNA: TGTGCCAGCAGCCAAGATTTGTACGGGAGGACCGCAGATACGCAGTATTTT; D: TRBD2; V: TRBV14; J: TRBJ2-3; size: few
CDR3: CSARVIRETSLYNEQFF; DNA: TGCAGTGCTAGAGTCATACGGGAGACTAGCCTCTACAATGAGCAGTTCTTC; D: TRBD2; V: TRBV20-1; J: TRBJ2-1; size: NA
CDR3: CASRTGGGFQETQYF; DNA: TGTGCCAGCCGCACGGGCGGGGGGTTCCAAGAGACCCAGTACTTC; D: TRBD2; V: TRBV25-1; J: TRBJ2-5; size: few
CDR3: CSVGDRDESSGANVLTF; DNA: TGCAGCGTGGGGGATCGGGACGAGAGCTCTGGGGCCAACGTCCTGACTTTC; D: NA; V: TRBV29-1; J: TRBJ2-6; size: once
CDR3: CSVEDHLTSGSVYNEQFF; DNA: TGCAGCGTTGAAGATCATCTGACTAGCGGGAGCGTCTACAATGAGCAGTTCTTC; D: TRBD2; V: TRBV29-1; J: TRBJ2-1; size: NA
CDR3: CASSSQDGSYEQYF; DNA: TGTGCCAGCAGCTCACAGGACGGATCCTACGAGCAGTACTTC; D: NA; V: TRBV11-2; J: TRBJ2-7; size: few
CDR3: CASSQRLVEVETQYF; DNA: TGTGCCAGCTCTCAGAGGCTGGTAGAGGTAGAGACCCAGTACTTC; D: NA; V: TRBV18; J: TRBJ2-5; size: once
CDR3: CSAKRTGVTLAKNIQYF; DNA: TGCAGTGCGAAAAGGACAGGCGTCACCCTAGCCAAAAACATTCAGTACTTC; D: TRBD1; V: TRBV20-1; J: TRBJ2-4; size: few
CDR3: CSAQMGLAGNEQFF; DNA: TGCAGTGCTCAAATGGGACTAGCGGGAAATGAGCAGTTCTTC; D: TRBD2; V: TRBV20-1; J: TRBJ2-1; size: NA
CDR3: CASSPTFSGAGETQYF; DNA: TGTGCCAGCAGCCCCACCTTTTCAGGGGCAGGGGAGACCCAGTACTTC; D: NA; V: TRBV6-1; J: TRBJ2-5; size: NA
CDR3: CASSLGGQNGNTISF; DNA: TGTGCCAGCAGCTTAGGAGGGCAGAACGGAAACACCATATCTTTT; D: NA; V: TRBV11-2; J: TRBJ1-3; size: NA
CDR3: CASSPLQTGILIAEAFF; DNA: TGTGCCAGCAGTCCACTCCAGACAGGGATTTTGATCGCTGAAGCTTTCTTT; D: TRBD1; V: TRBV27; J: TRBJ1-1; size: NA
CDR3: CASSLVYSSYEQYF; DNA: TGTGCCAGCAGCTTAGTGTACAGCTCCTACGAGCAGTACTTC; D: NA; V: TRBV7-8; J: TRBJ2-7; size: few
CDR3: CSARDGPPTGELFF; DNA: TGCAGTGCTAGAGATGGCCCCCCCACCGGGGAGCTGTTTTTT; D: NA; V: TRBV20-1; J: TRBJ2-2; size: NA
CDR3: CASSLLGQTPGELFF; DNA: TGTGCCAGCAGCTTACTCGGACAGACCCCCGGGGAGCTGTTTTTT; D: NA; V: TRBV7-8; J: TRBJ2-2; size: NA
CDR3: CASSFGQQETQYF; DNA: TGTGCCAGCAGCTTTGGGCAGCAAGAGACCCAGTACTTC; D: NA; V: TRBV7-2; J: TRBJ2-5; size: many
CDR3: CASSMNGRGETQYF; DNA: TGTGCCAGTAGTATGAACGGGAGAGGGGAGACCCAGTACTTC; D: NA; V: TRBV19; J: TRBJ2-5; size: few
CDR3: CSALPGLPPEDTQYF; DNA: TGCAGTGCTTTACCGGGACTACCACCGGAAGATACGCAGTATTTT; D: TRBD2; V: TRBV20-1; J: TRBJ2-3; size: few
CDR3: CASSLEAGHYNEQFF; DNA: TGTGCCAGCAGCTTAGAAGCGGGACATTACAATGAGCAGTTCTTC; D: NA; V: TRBV7-2; J: TRBJ2-1; size: NA
CDR3: CASSRVAGSTDTQYF; DNA: TGTGCCAGCAGCCGCGTGGCGGGTTCGACAGATACGCAGTATTTT; D: NA; V: TRBV7-9; J: TRBJ2-3; size: NA
CDR3: CAIRDRGEKETSTDTQYF; DNA: TGTGCCATCAGAGACAGGGGGGAAAAGGAAACCTCCACAGATACGCAGTATTTT; D: TRBD1; V: TRBV6-4; J: TRBJ2-3; size: NA
CDR3: CASRAGASVTQYF; DNA: TGTGCCAGCAGGGCCGGGGCCTCGGTGACCCAGTACTTC; D: NA; V: TRBV12-3/TRBV12-4; J: TRBJ2-5; size: NA
CDR3: CASSSGQGWSYEQYF; DNA: TGTGCCAGCAGCTCCGGACAGGGGTGGTCCTACGAGCAGTACTTC; D: TRBD1; V: TRBV7-6; J: TRBJ2-7; size: NA
CDR3: CASSQDAGRQEFF; DNA: TGTGCCAGCAGCCAAGACGCGGGACGGCAGGAGTTCTTC; D: NA; V: TRBV3-1; J: TRBJ2-1; size: NA
CDR3: CASSAGAPTDTQYF; DNA: TGCGCCAGCAGCGCGGGAGCTCCCACAGATACGCAGTATTTT; D: TRBD2; V: TRBV5-1; J: TRBJ2-3; size: once
CDR3: CASSLGGLGEYF; DNA: TGTGCCAGCAGCTTGGGAGGCCTAGGAGAGTACTTC; D: NA; V: TRBV5-6; J: TRBJ2-5; size: many
CDR3: CCAPGSGRGYLQETQYF; DNA: TGCTGTGCGCCCGGAAGCGGGAGGGGCTACCTCCAAGAGACCCAGTACTTC; D: TRBD2; V: TRBV20-1; J: TRBJ2-5; size: NA
CDR3: CASTLTGTSQTDTQYF; DNA: TGTGCCAGCACCCTAACCGGGACTAGCCAGACAGATACGCAGTATTTT; D: TRBD2; V: TRBV3-1; J: TRBJ2-3; size: few
CDR3: CATRQGGYNEQFF; DNA: TGTGCCACCAGACAGGGGGGTTACAATGAGCAGTTCTTC; D: TRBD1; V: TRBV12-3/TRBV12-4; J: TRBJ2-1; size: many
CDR3: CASSQAGPGSYEQYF; DNA: TGCGCCAGCAGCCAAGCGGGTCCCGGAAGCTACGAGCAGTACTTC; D: NA; V: TRBV4-1; J: TRBJ2-7; size: few
CDR3: CARRTSSSTDTQYF; DNA: TGCGCCAGGCGAACATCCTCTAGCACAGATACGCAGTATTTT; D: NA; V: TRBV10-1; J: TRBJ2-3; size: few
CDR3: CASSQSSGRPSNEQFF; DNA: TGTGCCAGCAGCCAATCAAGCGGGAGGCCGTCAAATGAGCAGTTCTTC; D: TRBD2; V: TRBV14; J: TRBJ2-1; size: NA
CDR3: CSAIDRGRMNTEAFF; DNA: TGCAGTGCTATCGACAGGGGTCGGATGAACACTGAAGCTTTCTTT; D: TRBD1; V: TRBV20-1; J: TRBJ1-1; size: many
CDR3: CAWTGSRAEAFF; DNA: TGTGCCTGGACAGGGTCACGGGCTGAAGCTTTCTTT; D: NA; V: TRBV30; J: TRBJ1-1; size: NA
CDR3: CASSQGNQGAYEQYF; DNA: TGCGCCAGCAGCCAGGGTAACCAGGGTGCCTACGAGCAGTACTTC; D: NA; V: TRBV4-1; J: TRBJ2-7; size: many
CDR3: CSARGGGLVNLNEQFF; DNA: TGCAGTGCTAGAGGGGGGGGACTAGTCAATCTCAATGAGCAGTTCTTC; D: TRBD2; V: TRBV20-1; J: TRBJ2-1; size: many
CDR3: CASSLLSGRDEAFF; DNA: TGTGCCAGCAGCTTATTATCGGGGCGGGATGAAGCTTTCTTT; D: NA; V: TRBV7-9; J: TRBJ1-1; size: few
CDR3: CASSRLAGGTGELFF; DNA: TGTGCCAGCAGTAGATTAGCGGGAGGAACCGGGGAGCTGTTTTTT; D: TRBD2; V: TRBV12-3/TRBV12-4; J: TRBJ2-2; size: NA